The 28 T cell receptor beta chains below all came from one sample that was sequenced in a study of blood T cells in healthy people across ages. Using a J-beta primer mix together with a sample-barcoded 5' primer, a second PCR was run for roughly 7 to 12 cycles. TCRdb re-called the 5' RACE reads through MiXCR, storing one row per CDR3 protein. Of 1.5 million to 2 million distinct CDR3 sequences in the sample, roughly 27% are singletons; the top ten hold about 7.7%. The specimen sequenced was blood. The receptors shown here come from a woman under 40 in good health.

This chain uses TRBV29-1 with TRBJ2-3; maybe TRBD2 (6 bases). Trimming stripped 0 bases from V and 0 bases from J, with 10 bases between. This CDR3 has 15 residues. The germline CDR1 and CDR2 sequences are SQVTM and ANQGSEA. The CDR3 sequence is CSVEEGSGSTDTQYF. The CDR3 nucleotides are TGCAGCGTTGAAGAAGGGAGCGGGAGCACAGATACGCAGTATTTT.

The chain recombines TRBV3-1 with TRBJ2-7; a possible D gene is TRBD2 (5 bases). The V and J ends lost 1 base and 1 base respectively, with 14 bases between them. The CDR3 is made up of 16 amino acids. Germline lookup yields CDR1 LGHDT and CDR2 YNNKEL (reference sequence). The CDR3 DNA reads TGTGCCAGCAGCCAAGGGCAGCGGAGAGCTTCCTACGAGCAGTACTTC. It codes for CASSQGQRRASYEQYF.

This rearrangement joins TRBV6-2 or TRBV6-3 to TRBJ2-3, with D possibly TRBD2 on 6 matching bases. CDR1 and CDR2 (germline): MNHEY, SVGEGT. The CDR3 totals 15 residues. Trimming cost V 6 bases and J 5 bases, with 18 bases left between them. In DNA form, the CDR3 reads TGTGCCAGCAGAGGTAGTGGCCGGGGAGGAGATACGCAGTATTTT. It encodes CASRGSGRGGDTQYF.

This clonotype was seen a few times. This sequence joins TRBV12-3 or TRBV12-4 and TRBJ1-2, with a tentative D call TRBD1 (5 bases). The length of the CDR3 is 15 residues. V was trimmed by 6 bases and J by 0 bases, leaving 14 bases between them. CDR3 nucleotide sequence: TGTGCCAGCAGCCTGGCAGACAGTACTAACTATGGCTACACCTTC. This encodes CASSLADSTNYGYTF.

The sample holds a few counts of this clonotype. This chain joins TRBV20-1 and TRBJ2-7, with TRBD2 identical over 10 bases. The J segment lost 4 bases and the V segment lost 2 bases, leaving 5 bases of the junction unmatched. Germline CDR1 and CDR2: DFQATT and SNEGSKA (reference sequence). This CDR3 comprises 14 residues. The CDR3 sequence is CSARLAGVGYEQYF. CDR3 nucleotides: TGCAGTGCTAGACTAGCGGGAGTGGGTTACGAGCAGTACTTC.

The chain joins TRBV5-5 to TRBJ2-5, with D tentatively TRBD1 or TRBD2 (6 bases each). Trimming shortened V by 5 bases and J by 11 bases, and 28 bases separated the two germline ends. CDR1 and CDR2 (germline): SGHKS, YYEKEE (reference sequence). This CDR3 is 16 amino acids long. CDR3 in DNA: TGTGCCAGCAGGCTCGGACAGCCGGGGGTCTACAATGAGCAGTACTTC. This codes for CASRLGQPGVYNEQYF.

With regard to this clonotype: A single base separates this from a much larger clone, so it may be a read error. This rearrangement joins TRBV7-2 to TRBJ2-7; 11 bases fit TRBD2. This CDR3 is built from 16 residues. Germline CDR1 SGHTA, CDR2 FQGNSA. V trimming: 6 bases; J trimming: 5 bases; junction bases outside the gene matches: 12. CDR3 residues: CASSPGLAARCNEQYF. As DNA, the CDR3 is TGTGCCAGCAGTCCGGGACTAGCGGCGAGATGCAACGAGCAGTACTTC.

This clonotype has more than one count but fewer than ten. This chain uses TRBV7-2 with TRBJ2-5; D is possibly TRBD2 (7 bases). The CDR3 covers 16 residues. The germline V gene has CDR1 SGHTA and CDR2 FQGNSA. Trimming pared 2 bases from V and 2 bases from J, leaving 15 bases between. The CDR3 DNA is TGTGCCAGCAGCTTAAGGGGGGGGGTCTTTCAAGAGACCCAGTACTTC. Its translation is CASSLRGGVFQETQYF.

This sequence joins TRBV6-6 and TRBJ2-1; D is ambiguous. The CDR3 extends over 14 amino acids. The germline gives CDR1 MNHNY, CDR2 SVGAGI (reference sequence). Deletions cut 2 bases from V and 1 base from J, with 6 bases between. CDR3 coding DNA: TGTGCCAGCAGTTACGAGCAATCCTACAATGAGCAGTTCTTC. Amino acid sequence: CASSYEQSYNEQFF.

Note on this clonotype: A much larger clone sits a single nucleotide away, making a read error possible. V and J are TRBV7-3 and TRBJ2-5, with 12 nucleotides matching TRBD2. Losses at the gene ends were 0 bases for V and 2 bases for J; bases not matched to a gene: 4. Germline V lookup: CDR1 SGHTA, CDR2 FQGTGA. The length of the CDR3 is 17 residues. This CDR3 is CASSLTGLAGRQETQYF. The CDR3 nucleotides read TGTGCCAGCAGCTTAACAGGACTAGCGGGGAGGCAAGAGACCCAGTACTTC.

This clonotype appeared many times. V is TRBV6-5 and J is TRBJ2-5, with TRBD1 matching 9 bases. Germline CDR1 and CDR2: MNHEY and SVGAGI. The V and J ends lost 6 bases and 4 bases, in that order; junction bases with no gene match: 12. This CDR3 comprises 16 residues. The CDR3 DNA follows: TGTGCCAGCAGCTCCCTGATCAGACAGGGGGTAGAGACCCAGTACTTC. This codes for CASSSLIRQGVETQYF.

This clonotype was detected a few times. V is TRBV18 and J is TRBJ1-6; no firm D call. Deletions cut 5 bases from V and 8 bases from J, with 4 bases between. The CDR3 is 11 amino acids. CDR1 is KGHSH and CDR2 is LQKENI in the germline V gene. CDR3 residues: CASSEDSPLHF. DNA for the CDR3: TGTGCCAGCTCAGAGGATTCACCCCTCCACTTT.

The chain is built from TRBV10-3 and TRBJ1-1, with D perhaps TRBD1 (5 bases). V was trimmed by 10 bases and J by 1 base, leaving 13 bases between them. Germline V CDR1 and CDR2: ENHRY, SYGVKD. The CDR3 runs to 13 residues. The CDR3 here is CASSKDKNTEAFF. CDR3 DNA: TGTGCCAGCAGCAAGGACAAGAACACTGAAGCTTTCTTT.

Comment on this clonotype: One junction end does not reproduce the germline sequence, and a read error may be involved. The chain has TRBV4-1 and TRBJ2-7; 8 nucleotides align to TRBD2. Germline CDR1 MGHRA, CDR2 YSYEKL. This CDR3 is built from 15 residues. The CDR3 protein is CASSQVERETYEQHF. CDR3 bases: TGCGCCAGCAGCCAAGTAGAGCGGGAGACCTACGAGCAGCACTTC.

This clonotype was detected ten times or more. This chain links TRBV29-1 with TRBJ2-1; tentative D call: TRBD1 (5 bases). The CDR3 consists of 16 residues. V gave up 1 base and J gave up 1 base, with 14 bases separating them. The germline gives CDR1 SQVTM, CDR2 ANQGSEA. For the CDR3, the DNA is TGCAGCGTTGAAGCGGCTACAGGCGGATCCTACAATGAGCAGTTCTTC. This encodes CSVEAATGGSYNEQFF.

V gene TRBV7-2 combines with J gene TRBJ1-4, with a tentative D call TRBD1 (5 bases). This CDR3 is built from 16 residues. Germline CDR1 is SGHTA and CDR2 is FQGNSA. Trimming cost V 2 bases and J 5 bases, with 15 bases left between them. In nucleotides, the CDR3 is TGTGCCAGCAGCTTAAGGGGCCCCGCTCCCAATGAAAAACTGTTTTTT. Residues: CASSLRGPAPNEKLFF.

The V call is TRBV28, the J call TRBJ2-7; possibly TRBD1 for D (6 bases). The V end was cut by 3 bases, the J end by 3 bases, with 18 bases between. Germline values: CDR1 MDHEN, CDR2 SYDVKM. CDR3 length equals 16 residues. DNA of the CDR3: TGTGCCAGCAGTTTGGGGGCCCCGACAGATAACTACGAGCAGTACTTC. Translating gives CASSLGAPTDNYEQYF.

Turning to this clonotype: A much larger clone lies one base from this, so it may be a read error. The chain joins TRBV7-2 to TRBJ2-1, with D tentatively TRBD2 (6 bases). V was trimmed by 0 bases and J by 8 bases, leaving 11 bases between them. The germline gives CDR1 SGHTA, CDR2 FQGNSA. The CDR3 runs 14 residues. The CDR3 sequence is CASSLAKAGDEQFF. The CDR3 DNA is TGTGCCAGCAGCTTAGCGAAAGCGGGCGATGAGCAGTTCTTC.

The CDR3 nucleotides read TGCAGCGTTGAACTGGCGGGGAATCAGCCCCAGCATTTT. Its protein is CSVELAGNQPQHF. V gene TRBV29-1 combines with J gene TRBJ1-5, with unresolved D. Germline CDR1 and CDR2: SQVTM and ANQGSEA. The CDR3 has 13 residues. V lost 2 bases, J lost 4 bases, and 9 bases lay in between.

Ten or more counts support this clonotype. V is TRBV5-6 and J is TRBJ2-7, with D uncertain. The V and J ends lost 1 base and 3 bases respectively, with 8 bases between them. The CDR3 has 13 residues. In germline, CDR1 is SGHDT, CDR2 YYEEEE. CDR3: CASSLRVGYEQYF. As DNA, the CDR3 is TGTGCCAGCAGCTTGCGGGTAGGCTACGAGCAGTACTTC.

The V and J genes are TRBV20-1 and TRBJ2-1; D is possibly TRBD2 (6 bases). V was clipped by 5 bases and J by 6 bases, with 14 bases between them. Germline V gene lookup returns CDR1 DFQATT and CDR2 SNEGSKA (reference sequence). There are 13 residues in the CDR3. In DNA form, the CDR3 reads TGCAGTGCTGGACCGCCGGGACTCAATGAGCAGTTCTTC. Encoded protein: CSAGPPGLNEQFF.

There are many counts of this clonotype. The chain joins TRBV7-2 to TRBJ2-3; D ambiguous. V lost 4 bases, J lost 11 bases, and 13 bases lay in between. CDR3 length equals 12 residues. Germline V gene lookup returns CDR1 SGHTA and CDR2 FQGNSA. CDR3 bases: TGTGCCAGCAGCTCAAGCGCCCCCTGGCAGTATTTT. It codes for CASSSSAPWQYF.

The rearrangement links TRBV10-3 to TRBJ2-1, with D perhaps being TRBD1 or TRBD2 (6 bases each). Germline CDR1 is ENHRY and CDR2 is SYGVKD. The ends were cut back, 10 bases at V and 0 bases at J, with 19 bases in the middle. The CDR3 runs to 16 residues. For the CDR3, the DNA is TGTGCCACATCACCTCGGGGGCAGAGCTCCTACAATGAGCAGTTCTTC. Amino acid sequence: CATSPRGQSSYNEQFF.

This clonotype has more than one count but fewer than ten. V gene TRBV10-2 combines with J gene TRBJ2-3; a possible D gene is TRBD1 (6 bases). CDR1 is WSHSY, CDR2 SAAADI, per germline. V lost 8 bases, J lost 2 bases, and 17 bases lay in between. CDR3 length: 15 residues. CDR3 bases: TGCGCCAGCGGAATACAGGGTCGATCCACAGATACGCAGTATTTT. Its translation is CASGIQGRSTDTQYF.

The chain employs TRBV6-5 and TRBJ2-7; the D gene is possibly TRBD2 (6 bases). The CDR3 runs 16 residues. V lost 8 bases, J lost 0 bases, and 20 bases lay in between. Germline V gene data show CDR1 as MNHEY and CDR2 as SVGAGI. This CDR3 reads CASGYPGGEFSYEQYF. The CDR3 nucleotides are TGTGCCAGCGGATACCCCGGCGGGGAGTTCTCCTACGAGCAGTACTTC.

This clonotype was counted a few times. The DNA for the CDR3 is TGCGCCAGCAGTGAGTCGGCGGGGACCGGGGAGCTGTTTTTT. Its protein product is CASSESAGTGELFF. The V gene is TRBV10-2, the J gene TRBJ2-2; the D gene is possibly TRBD2 (6 bases). The CDR3 totals 14 residues. Per germline, CDR1 WSHSY and CDR2 SAAADI. Trimming shortened V by 0 bases and J by 5 bases, and 7 bases separated the two germline ends.

This clonotype was counted at least ten times. V gene TRBV5-5 combines with J gene TRBJ1-2; 10 bases agree with TRBD1. The germline CDR1 and CDR2 sequences are SGHKS and YYEKEE (reference sequence). Germline trimming cut 0 bases from V and 5 bases from J; bases unmatched to any gene: 4. The CDR3 extends over 15 amino acids. CDR3 residues: CASSLEGQGPYGYTF. CDR3 nucleotides: TGTGCCAGCAGCTTGGAGGGACAGGGGCCATATGGCTACACCTTC. The full variable domain, in which reference TRBV5-5 and TRBJ1-2 provide the parts outside the CDR3, is DAGVTQSPTHLIKTRGQQVTLRCSPISGHKSVSWYQQVLGQGPQFIFQYYEKEERGRGNFPDRFSARQFPNYSSELNVNALLLGDSALYLCASSLEGQGPYGYTFGSGTRLTVV.

This rearrangement joins TRBV27 to TRBJ1-2; perhaps TRBD1 as D (5 bases). Trimming removed 5 bases from V and 4 bases from J, with 14 bases in between. CDR1 and CDR2 (germline): MNHEY, SMNVEV (reference sequence). The CDR3 runs 14 residues. In DNA form, the CDR3 reads TGTGCCAGCAGTACCCTCAGGGATGGCTATGGCTACACCTTC. Its protein product is CASSTLRDGYGYTF.